Shown below are 6 T cell receptor beta chains from a single sample sequenced in a study of shared clonotypes between healthy human individuals. Measured with immunoSEQ multiplex PCR; TCRdb has only the in-frame clones, and not every one. The table has about 600,000 clones, about 96% seen once. The sequenced material came from naive CD4+ T cells sorted from blood. Sample subset: CD45RA+ positively selected. The receptor source for this set is a woman aged 25 to 39 in good health.

The CDR3 protein is CASIPSGTGAYEQYF. DNA of the CDR3: TGTGCCAGCATCCCCTCCGGGACTGGGGCCTACGAGCAGTACTTC. This rearrangement joins TRBV28 to TRBJ2-7, with a weak D call TRBD2 (6 bases). There are 15 residues in the CDR3. Trimming left V 7 bases short and J 2 bases short, with 18 bases between. Germline CDR1 is MDHEN and CDR2 is SYDVKM.

V is TRBV27 and J is TRBJ1-4; D possibly corresponds to TRBD1 (6 bases). This CDR3 is 16 amino acids long. The V gene's germline CDR1 is MNHEY and CDR2 SMNVEV (reference sequence). Trimming took off 7 bases at V and 7 bases at J, with 22 bases between the two ends. The CDR3 DNA sequence: TGTGCCAGCACAAGGACAGCCCCGTTTTGGGGTGAAAAACTGTTTTTT. The encoded protein is CASTRTAPFWGEKLFF.

The rearrangement joins TRBV19 to TRBJ1-5; D remains unclear. V lost 4 bases, J lost 1 base, and 5 bases lay in between. Germline-derived CDR1 and CDR2 are LNHDA and SQIVND (reference sequence). CDR3 length: 13 residues. In DNA form, the CDR3 reads TGTGCCAGTAGTAGCAGCAGCAATCAGCCCCAGCATTTT. Translating it yields CASSSSSNQPQHF. Full variable domain (rest looked up from reference TRBV19 and TRBJ1-5): DGGITQSPKYLFRKEGQNVTLSCEQNLNHDAMYWYRQDPGQGLRLIYYSQIVNDFQKGDIAEGYSVSREKKESFPLTVTSAQKNPTAFYLCASSSSSNQPQHFGDGTRLSIL.

The count of this clone is one. The J gene is TRBJ1-1, the V gene TRBV5-4; 9 positions agree with TRBD1. V dropped 3 bases and J dropped 1; count of bases not matched to a gene: 4. CDR1 is SGHNT, CDR2 YYREEE, per germline (reference sequence). The CDR3 loop spans 15 amino acids. CDR3: CASSSLTGGNTEAFF. As DNA, the CDR3 is TGTGCCAGCAGCTCCCTGACAGGGGGGAACACTGAAGCTTTCTTT. Drawing the rest from reference TRBV5-4 and TRBJ1-1, the complete variable domain is ETGVTQSPTHLIKTRGQQVTLRCSSQSGHNTVSWYQQALGQGPQFIFQYYREEENGRGNFPPRFSGLQFPNYSSELNVNALELDDSALYLCASSSLTGGNTEAFFGQGTRLTVV.

The rearrangement joins TRBV5-1 to TRBJ1-1, with D hard to call. Germline V lookup: CDR1 SGHRS, CDR2 YFSETQ. V dropped 5 bases and J dropped 0 bases, with 8 bases sitting between them. The CDR3 spans 13 residues. CDR3 sequence (DNA): TGCGCCAGCAGGGTCAGCGTGAACACTGAAGCTTTCTTT. It yields the protein CASRVSVNTEAFF.

This chain connects TRBV28 to TRBJ1-1; D unclear. Per the germline V gene, CDR1 is MDHEN and CDR2 is SYDVKM. V was clipped by 8 bases and J by 8 bases, with 15 bases between them. The CDR3 has 12 amino acids. CDR3 DNA sequence: TGTGCCAGCCGAATTAATCCGGGGGAAGCTTTCTTT. This gives the protein CASRINPGEAFF.